This is a list of T cell receptor beta chains from one sample in a study of cytomegalovirus exposure and HLA in healthy donors. Sequencing was performed with immunoSEQ multiplex PCR; in TCRdb, only in-frame clones are kept and a portion is missing. The specimen's table records about 88,000 clones. Input material: PBMCs. These receptors came from a girl under 18 in good health and CMV-seropositive. Both conserved end residues are part of each CDR3. Each record gives: D gene, V gene, J gene, CDR3 protein. The D gene is left open where the match is weak.

D: -
V: TRBV5-4
J: TRBJ2-3
CDR3: CASSQMPGASTDTQYF

D: -
V: TRBV5-4
J: TRBJ1-2
CDR3: CASSKDSGTGGYTF

D: -
V: TRBV18
J: TRBJ2-7
CDR3: CASSPGQKPYEQYF

D: TRBD1
V: TRBV29-1
J: TRBJ2-4
CDR3: CSVGQGQDANIQYF

D: -
V: TRBV7-9
J: TRBJ1-1
CDR3: CASSLARETEAFF

D: -
V: TRBV6-5
J: TRBJ1-2
CDR3: CASSYSPGGRTYGYTF

D: TRBD1
V: TRBV5-4
J: TRBJ1-1
CDR3: CANSPGQGGMNTEAFF

D: TRBD1
V: TRBV5-1
J: TRBJ2-1
CDR3: CASSLGDRDNEQFF

D: TRBD1
V: TRBV5-1
J: TRBJ1-4
CDR3: CASSLTGTGHEKLFF

D: -
V: TRBV29-1
J: TRBJ2-3
CDR3: CSVVELASTDTQYF

D: -
V: TRBV7-6
J: TRBJ1-1
CDR3: CASSPRQVGVAFF

D: TRBD1
V: TRBV6-1
J: TRBJ2-1
CDR3: CASRAWTGTTDEQFF

D: -
V: TRBV19
J: TRBJ1-1
CDR3: CASNLAVNTEAFF

D: TRBD2
V: TRBV29-1
J: TRBJ2-2
CDR3: CSVAIRGGRNTGELFF

D: TRBD2
V: TRBV7-6
J: TRBJ2-3
CDR3: CASSHGTSGGARIGDTQYF

D: -
V: TRBV2
J: TRBJ1-5
CDR3: CASISENGQPQHF

D: TRBD1
V: TRBV6-1
J: TRBJ1-1
CDR3: CASRTGFAEAFF

D: TRBD1
V: TRBV28
J: TRBJ2-1
CDR3: CASSLSRQGAANEQFF

D: -
V: TRBV6-6
J: TRBJ1-1
CDR3: CASSYSRTGNTEAFF

D: -
V: TRBV5-1
J: -
CDR3: CASSLGQTSYEQYF

D: -
V: TRBV6-1
J: TRBJ1-3
CDR3: CASSDRGNTIYF

D: -
V: TRBV16
J: TRBJ1-5
CDR3: CASSQGGMSNQPQHF

D: TRBD1
V: TRBV6-5
J: TRBJ1-1
CDR3: CASTPNTGGTEAFF

D: -
V: TRBV30
J: TRBJ1-1
CDR3: CAWDGGNTEAFF

D: TRBD2
V: TRBV7-3
J: TRBJ2-7
CDR3: CATLPPLAGELYEQYF

D: TRBD1
V: TRBV5-6
J: TRBJ2-7
CDR3: CASSHDRVYEQYF

D: TRBD1
V: TRBV13
J: TRBJ2-7
CDR3: CASSPGQGRYEQYF

D: TRBD1
V: TRBV19
J: TRBJ1-2
CDR3: CASSIRDSYGYTF

D: -
V: TRBV9
J: TRBJ2-7
CDR3: CASSVVPTGNSYEQYF

D: -
V: TRBV11-3
J: TRBJ1-2
CDR3: CASSYSQGNGYTF

D: TRBD1
V: TRBV14
J: TRBJ1-2
CDR3: CASSQEFAWTGANYGYTF

D: -
V: TRBV4-1
J: TRBJ1-2
CDR3: CASSQDLANYGYTF

D: -
V: TRBV6-1
J: TRBJ1-1
CDR3: CASSGTVEAFF

D: -
V: TRBV12-5
J: TRBJ2-4
CDR3: CASGLGGYTKNIQYF

D: -
V: TRBV13
J: TRBJ1-6
CDR3: CASSPPTGQRRGSPLHF

D: TRBD1
V: TRBV14
J: TRBJ2-5
CDR3: CASSQGLRTGRETQYF

D: -
V: TRBV5-6
J: TRBJ2-1
CDR3: CASSLGDSISPVF

D: -
V: TRBV7-9
J: TRBJ1-5
CDR3: CASSFGPGTQHF

D: -
V: TRBV27
J: TRBJ1-2
CDR3: CASSLSQDRTYGYTF

D: TRBD1
V: TRBV11-1
J: TRBJ1-1
CDR3: CASSQGGTEAFF

D: TRBD1
V: TRBV4-2
J: TRBJ1-4
CDR3: CASSQDTDRAYEKLFF

D: TRBD1
V: TRBV13
J: TRBJ1-6
CDR3: CASSFFVGTGGNSPLHF

D: TRBD2
V: TRBV29-1
J: TRBJ2-7
CDR3: CSVEFSGGPLSYEQYF

D: TRBD1
V: TRBV6-5
J: TRBJ1-1
CDR3: CASSYNRDRATEAFF

D: -
V: TRBV12-2
J: TRBJ1-2
CDR3: CASRRTGDRGGYTF

D: TRBD1
V: TRBV4-1
J: TRBJ1-3
CDR3: CASSLGQGAGNTIYF

D: -
V: TRBV9
J: TRBJ1-6
CDR3: CASSEGGVSPLHF

D: -
V: TRBV5-4
J: TRBJ2-1
CDR3: CASSPRQAYNEQFF

D: -
V: TRBV28
J: TRBJ2-5
CDR3: CASRGHTYQETQYF

D: TRBD1
V: TRBV7-9
J: TRBJ1-5
CDR3: CASSMQGGNQPQHF

D: TRBD1
V: TRBV10-3
J: TRBJ1-6
CDR3: CATLRDSSSYNSPLHF

D: -
V: TRBV30
J: TRBJ2-2
CDR3: CAGSSRQVDTGELFF

D: TRBD1
V: TRBV29-1
J: TRBJ1-4
CDR3: CSVLQGASPEKLFF

D: -
V: TRBV5-4
J: TRBJ1-1
CDR3: CASSDRRQANTEAFF

D: TRBD1
V: TRBV25-1
J: TRBJ1-2
CDR3: CASRTGLYGYTF

D: -
V: TRBV5-1
J: TRBJ2-1
CDR3: CASSLSGVYNEQFF

D: -
V: TRBV5-1
J: TRBJ1-1
CDR3: CASSSRQKLMNTEAFF

D: -
V: TRBV5-6
J: TRBJ1-2
CDR3: CASSWAGDYGYTF

D: -
V: TRBV30
J: TRBJ1-3
CDR3: CAWKNRSYSGNTIYF

D: TRBD2
V: TRBV11-3
J: TRBJ2-3
CDR3: CASRQRGAADTQYF